The 9 T cell receptor beta chains in this list originate from one sample, sequenced in a study of cytomegalovirus exposure and HLA in healthy donors. Primers included in the PCR were 60 Vbeta and 13 Jbeta primers. Sequencing was performed with immunoSEQ multiplex PCR; in TCRdb, only in-frame clones are kept and a portion is missing. In the table there are 100,000 or so clones, nearly 80% of which are singletons. The sample comprised PBMCs. The receptors here all came from a woman between 35 and 50 years old in good health and CMV-seropositive.

This clone was recorded a few times. The V call is TRBV2, the J call TRBJ2-7; weak D call: TRBD1 (6 bases). Trimming pared 10 bases from V and 4 bases from J, leaving 29 bases between. CDR1 and CDR2 from the germline V gene are SNHLY and FYNNEI. This CDR3 has 17 residues. Written as DNA, the CDR3 is TGTGCCACCAGAAGGGAACAGGGTATCACTTTCGTTTACGAGCAGTACTTC. Its translation: CATRREQGITFVYEQYF.

The CDR3 spells CASSHFDRGDNQPQHF. The CDR3 bases are TGCGCCAGCAGCCACTTCGACAGGGGGGACAATCAGCCCCAGCATTTT. This chain joins TRBV4-1 and TRBJ1-5; TRBD1 aligns across 9 bases. The V gene end was trimmed by 3 bases and the J gene end by 3 bases; junction bases not matched to a gene: 6. Germline CDR1 reads MGHRA; CDR2 reads YSYEKL. The CDR3 is 16 amino acids.

The chain carries TRBV10-3 and TRBJ1-1; the D gene is possibly TRBD1 (6 bases). The V end was cut by 0 bases, the J end by 5 bases, with 10 bases between. CDR3 length: 14 residues. The germline V gene encodes CDR1 ENHRY and CDR2 SYGVKD. CDR3 residues: CAISESGGWTEAFF. In DNA form, the CDR3 reads TGTGCCATCAGTGAGTCTGGGGGCTGGACTGAAGCTTTCTTT.

As to this clone: One junction end disagrees with the germline gene, perhaps due to a read error. J is TRBJ2-2 and V is TRBV7-7; 7 nucleotides agree with TRBD2. Germline CDR1 and CDR2: SSHAT and FNYEAQ (reference sequence). The CDR3 length is 16 residues. The CDR3 DNA follows: TGTGCTAGCAGCTTGAATAGCGGGTCGAACACCGGGGAGCTGTTTTTT. Its protein is CASSLNSGSNTGELFF.

V and J are TRBV19 and TRBJ1-1; TRBD1 might be the D (5 bases). CDR3 length: 16 residues. V was pared by 6 bases and J by 0 bases, with 17 bases between. The germline V gene has CDR1 LNHDA and CDR2 SQIVND (reference sequence). As DNA, the CDR3 is TGTGCCAGTAGCCTCGGAAGGGGTGGTTTGAACACTGAAGCTTTCTTT. Its translation: CASSLGRGGLNTEAFF.

The rearrangement uses TRBV5-1 and TRBJ2-1; 7 bases align to TRBD2. CDR3 size: 14 residues. Germline V gene lookup returns CDR1 SGHRS and CDR2 YFSETQ. Unmatched junction bases numbered 10, after V lost 7 bases and J lost 6 bases. CDR3 in amino acids: CASHMGRDPNEQFF. CDR3 nucleotide sequence: TGCGCCAGCCATATGGGGAGGGACCCCAATGAGCAGTTCTTC.

This clone has a single count. V usage is TRBV2 and J usage is TRBJ1-2; D unresolved. Germline V CDR1 and CDR2: SNHLY, FYNNEI. The CDR3 covers 13 residues. The ends were cut back, 4 bases at V and 2 bases at J, with 8 bases in the middle. The DNA of the CDR3 is TGTGCCAGCAGTGTGACACCAAACTATGGCTACACCTTC. This encodes CASSVTPNYGYTF.

This clone has only one observation. The chain couples TRBV4-1 to TRBJ2-1; 15 bases line up with TRBD2. The V gene's germline CDR1 is MGHRA and CDR2 YSYEKL. This CDR3 region has 21 residues. Losses at the gene ends were 6 bases for V and 0 bases for J; bases not matched to a gene: 15. The DNA of the CDR3 is TGCGCCAGCAGTCTACTTTTAGGGACTAGCGGGAGGAAGAGCTCCTACAATGAGCAGTTCTTC. Amino acid sequence: CASSLLLGTSGRKSSYNEQFF.

This chain connects TRBV6-1 to TRBJ1-5, with 9 nucleotides matching TRBD1. There are 15 residues in the CDR3. Germline loops: CDR1 MNHNS, CDR2 SASEGT. The junction had 4 bases not matched to a gene; V was cut back by 1 base and J by 6 bases. Written as DNA, the CDR3 is TGTGCCAGCAGTGAAGGGGGACAGGGCAGTCAGCCCCAGCATTTT. Protein: CASSEGGQGSQPQHF.